The 13 T cell receptor beta chains below were found in one sample sequenced in a study of blood T cell repertoires in COVID-19. Profiling relied on immunoSEQ multiplex PCR, and the TCRdb table lists in-frame clones only, not all of them. Of about 33,000 clones detected, over 85% appear once; the ten largest clones hold about 0.86%. The material sequenced was peripheral blood. These receptors were collected from a male donor with active COVID-19.

The J gene is TRBJ1-1, the V gene TRBV10-3; TRBD1 might be the D (6 bases). Germline CDR1 and CDR2: ENHRY and SYGVKD. Trimming cost V 3 bases and J 1 base, with 12 bases left between them. The CDR3 is made up of 15 amino acids. CDR3 residues: CAISETGQTNTEAFF. The CDR3 nucleotides read TGTGCCATCAGTGAAACGGGACAAACGAACACTGAAGCTTTCTTT.

The chain has TRBV5-5 and TRBJ1-5; 7 nucleotides align to TRBD1. Germline CDR1 and CDR2: SGHKS and YYEKEE (reference sequence). V trimming: 0 bases; J trimming: 2 bases; junction bases outside the gene matches: 5. The CDR3 is made up of 16 amino acids. CDR3 sequence reads: CASSLAAGTGNQPQHF. The CDR3 nucleotides are TGTGCCAGCAGCTTGGCCGCAGGGACAGGCAATCAGCCCCAGCATTTT.

V gene TRBV7-9 combines with J gene TRBJ1-5; no clear D. CDR3 length: 15 residues. Germline loops: CDR1 SEHNR, CDR2 FQNEAQ (reference sequence). Trimming took 4 bases from V and 2 from J, leaving 12 bases between them. CDR3 coding DNA: TGTGCCAGCAGCTCGGGGTCCGGAGGCAATCAGCCCCAGCATTTT. Protein sequence: CASSSGSGGNQPQHF.

The rearrangement uses TRBV7-6 and TRBJ1-1; 11 bases are shared with TRBD1. The V gene end was trimmed by 5 bases and the J gene end by 0 bases; junction bases not matched to a gene: 2. The length of the CDR3 is 15 residues. Germline-derived CDR1 and CDR2 are SGHVS and FNYEAQ. CDR3: CASSGQGALNTEAFF. CDR3 nucleotide sequence: TGTGCCAGCAGCGGACAGGGGGCATTGAACACTGAAGCTTTCTTT.

A few counts support this clone. The J gene is TRBJ2-7, the V gene TRBV7-9; 12 bases map to TRBD2. The length of the CDR3 is 15 residues. Losses at the gene ends were 4 bases for V and 7 bases for J; bases not matched to a gene: 8. Germline V lookup: CDR1 SEHNR, CDR2 FQNEAQ (reference sequence). The DNA of the CDR3 is TGTGCCAGCAGCTCTTCTAGCGGGGGGGCGCGGGAGCAGTACTTC. Its translation: CASSSSSGGAREQYF.

The chain couples TRBV11-2 to TRBJ2-1, with a possible D match to TRBD2 (5 bases). The germline gives CDR1 SGHAT, CDR2 FQNNGV. The V end lost 1 base, the J end lost 6 bases, and 13 bases lay between the germline ends. There are 15 residues in the CDR3. In nucleotides, the CDR3 is TGTGCCAGCAGCTTAGCCAGCGGCCGAGGCAATGAGCAGTTCTTC. Protein sequence: CASSLASGRGNEQFF.

V gene TRBV11-3 combines with J gene TRBJ1-1, with D perhaps matching TRBD1 (5 bases). The CDR3 is 13 residues long. The germline V gene encodes CDR1 SGHNT and CDR2 YENEEA. The V and J ends lost 5 bases and 1 base respectively, with 8 bases between them. The CDR3 loop is CASSRQPNTEAFF. As DNA, the CDR3 is TGTGCCAGCAGCCGACAGCCGAACACTGAAGCTTTCTTT.

This rearrangement joins TRBV5-3 to TRBJ2-2; 11 positions match TRBD2. TRBV5-3 is designated an ORF whose function remains uncertain. The junction had 4 bases not matched to a gene; V was cut back by 5 bases and J by 1 base. The CDR3 is 16 amino acids. CDR3 loop: CARSCTSGGNTGELFF. CDR3 nucleotides: TGTGCCAGAAGTTGCACTAGCGGGGGGAACACCGGGGAGCTGTTTTTT.

CDR3 loop: CASRWRGPQEGYTF. CDR3 DNA sequence: TGTGCCAGCAGGTGGAGGGGTCCTCAGGAAGGCTACACCTTC. The chain uses TRBV5-6 and TRBJ1-2, with D perhaps matching TRBD1 (5 bases). The CDR3 has 14 amino acids. The V and J ends lost 5 bases and 8 bases respectively, with 19 bases between them. The germline gives CDR1 SGHDT, CDR2 YYEEEE.

V and J are TRBV3-1 (or the pseudogene TRBV3-2) and TRBJ1-2; no clear D. The CDR3 is 17 amino acids. Looked up from germline, CDR1 is LGHDT and CDR2 is YNNKEL (reference sequence). The V end lost 1 base, the J end lost 0 bases, and 15 bases lay between the germline ends. The CDR3 nucleotides read TGTGCCAGCAGCCAAGTCGCTTCCGGCAGCGCTAACTATGGCTACACCTTC. Encoded protein: CASSQVASGSANYGYTF.

The chain couples TRBV3-1 (or the pseudogene TRBV3-2) to TRBJ2-2, with 9 bases lining up with TRBD1. CDR3 size: 15 residues. V dropped 5 bases and J dropped 4; count of bases not matched to a gene: 5. Germline V gene lookup returns CDR1 LGHDT and CDR2 YNNKEL (reference sequence). The CDR3 bases are TGTGCCAGCAGCTCACAGGGGGCTGTCACCGGGGAGCTGTTTTTT. Translating it yields CASSSQGAVTGELFF.

The CDR3 reads CASSFWLAGSETQYF. The CDR3, as DNA: TGTGCCAGCAGCTTCTGGCTAGCGGGGTCAGAGACCCAGTACTTC. This chain uses TRBV5-4 with TRBJ2-5; 9 bases agree with TRBD2. V was pared by 2 bases and J by 4 bases, with 6 bases of the junction left unmatched. The germline CDR1 and CDR2 sequences are SGHNT and YYREEE (reference sequence). The CDR3 has 15 amino acids.

This clone was seen a single time. J is TRBJ1-2 and V is TRBV19; 7 bases map to TRBD1. The germline V gene encodes CDR1 LNHDA and CDR2 SQIVND (reference sequence). The CDR3 runs to 13 residues. V gave up 6 bases and J gave up 1 base; unmatched junction bases: 2. The DNA of the CDR3 is TGTGCCAGTAGGACAGGGATTAACTATGGCTACACCTTC. Protein product: CASRTGINYGYTF.